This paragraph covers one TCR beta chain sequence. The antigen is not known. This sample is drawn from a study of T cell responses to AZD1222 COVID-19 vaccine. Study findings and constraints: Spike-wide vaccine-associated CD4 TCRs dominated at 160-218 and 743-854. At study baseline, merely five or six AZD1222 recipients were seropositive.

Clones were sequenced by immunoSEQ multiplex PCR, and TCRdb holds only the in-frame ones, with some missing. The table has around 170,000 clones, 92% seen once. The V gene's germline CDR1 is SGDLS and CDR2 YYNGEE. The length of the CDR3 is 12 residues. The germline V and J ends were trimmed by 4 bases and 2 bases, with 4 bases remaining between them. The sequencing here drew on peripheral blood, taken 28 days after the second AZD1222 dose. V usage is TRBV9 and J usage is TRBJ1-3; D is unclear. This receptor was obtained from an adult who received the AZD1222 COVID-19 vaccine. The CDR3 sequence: CASSPPGNTIYF. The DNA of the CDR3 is TGTGCCAGCAGCCCACCTGGAAACACCATATATTTT.